Listed below are T cell receptor beta chains from one sample, sequenced in a study of T cells in Graves' hyperthyroidism and ophthalmopathy. Using its own MiXCR run on the multiplex PCR reads, TCRdb lists one record per CDR3 protein. The sample contains around 190,000 distinct CDR3 sequences, roughly a sixth of which appear only once. Source material: blood. The source of these receptors is a woman in her forties or fifties with Graves' hyperthyroidism. The conserved cysteine and the conserved F or W are not part of the CDR3 here. Each record gives: CDR3 length, V gene, CDR3 protein.

>11|TRBV7-7
ASSLEAGGEQY
>13|TRBV5-8
ASSPETRVRNEQF
>9|TRBV30
AADRYHEAF
>14|TRBV7-2
ASSFEPDPRTDTQY
>14|TRBV27
ASSKGLASYHDEQF
>14|TRBV6-1
ASSPTPRGGGYEQY
>17|TRBV10-3
AISDKWTSGSTKRDTQY
>14|TRBV6-1
ASSDGQKNSNQPQH
>13|TRBV9
ASSSRMGGITEAF
>10|TRBV30
AWSVSGRTQY
>17|TRBV12-3/TRBV12-4
ASSFRSSGRAVVADTQY
>9|TRBV2
ASSEGTSPT
>13|TRBV7-9
ASSLDLAGVNEQF
>14|TRBV13
ASSPRQVSSYNEQF
>15|TRBV6-4
ASSVSPSFSGANVLT
>12|TRBV27
ASSFRGASYEQY
>13|TRBV20-1
SATVAVSSTDTQY
>12|TRBV6-1
ASTPIQGATEAF
>17|TRBV4-1
ASSLRDRVRAGGANVLT
>12|TRBV20-1
SALSPGGPDEQY
>12|TRBV27
ASSDYDRNTEAF
>13|TRBV28
ASSPPPGIPYEQY
>13|TRBV11-3
ASSSTGPAINEQF
>14|TRBV6-1
ASDDEDKPARYGYT
>9|TRBV29-1
SGGTAEKLF
>13|TRBV6-1
ASSPRGSGTYEQY
>12|TRBV30
ALRGFSGANVLT
>12|TRBV6-2/TRBV6-3
ASSTSDSGNTIY
>12|TRBV6-2/TRBV6-3
ASSREMDYNEQF
>16|TRBV12-5
ASGLKAGTLTSYNEQF
>11|TRBV2
ASTSGSFNEQF
>13|TRBV18
ASSPWTSGQETQY
>10|TRBV30
AWRMGFETQY
>13|TRBV7-9
ASSFSGRAYNEQF
>16|TRBV11-2
ASSPTGVSGSFQETQY
>12|TRBV6-1
ASSEAWFAGELF
>13|TRBV30
AWSVWTSGYNEQF
>13|TRBV19
ASSIGRSGDYGYT
>12|TRBV20-1
SARRIAGADTQY
>13|TRBV11-2
ASTLEGRSYNEQF
>12|TRBV6-1
ASQGTSGSGELF
>12|TRBV28
ASRAGPNTDTQY
>18|TRBV6-5
ASSYSIGPSRRVSSYEQY
>14|TRBV27
ASSPGFIGARYGYT
>13|TRBV30
AWTRLAGRPNEQF
>14|TRBV27
ASSFASWYRTDTQY
>13|TRBV12-3/TRBV12-4
ASTHGLRDGREQY
>11|TRBV5-6
ASSFSSSETQY
>13|TRBV12-3/TRBV12-4
ASSTDGIGFYGYT
>13|TRBV5-4
ASSPDQGTNYGYT